This T cell receptor beta chain was documented in a study of shared clonotypes between healthy human individuals. The protocol was immunoSEQ multiplex PCR, while the TCRdb copy is restricted to in-frame clones and leaves out a portion. The sample has around 1.1 million clones; 70% to 80% are singletons. CDR1 is SGHRS, CDR2 YFSETQ, per germline. The CDR3 covers 14 residues. The V and J ends lost 1 base and 5 bases respectively, with 12 bases between them. As for this clone: Its antigen remains unknown.

Broader study findings: Non-shared clonotypes displayed generation probabilities falling below those of clonotypes present in all four donors.

The sequenced sample consisted of memory CD4+ T cells from PBMCs. Described subset: CD45RA-negative fraction. The J gene is TRBJ2-5, the V gene TRBV5-1, with D possibly matching TRBD2 (5 bases). The clonotype was recovered from a man aged 18 to 35 in good health. Some clones in this sample may be carry-over from other donors' samples. The CDR3 region is CASSLLEGPETQYF. The CDR3 region has the DNA TGCGCCAGCAGCTTGCTAGAGGGTCCGGAGACCCAGTACTTC.